These 10 T cell receptor beta chains were all obtained from the same sample, sequenced in a study of post-analysis software for immune sequencing data. Their specific antigens are unknown. The authors incorporated unique molecular identifiers into the TCR beta cDNA libraries. MiXCR, run by TCRdb on the PCR reads, gives a single entry per CDR3 protein. The table has 750,000 to 900,000 distinct CDR3 sequences, around 46% seen once. Study-wide results and caveats: Included in a set of a few TRBV segments more frequent in patients than controls were TRBV5-6, TRBV5-1 and TRBV20-1.

Sequenced input: blood. Receptors were obtained from a girl aged 10 to 17 with multiple sclerosis.

The chain joins TRBV29-1 to TRBJ1-3; possibly TRBD1 for D (6 bases). Germline assignment: CDR1 SQVTM and CDR2 ANQGSEA. The V end lost 6 bases, the J end lost 0 bases, and 9 bases lay between the germline ends. CDR3 size: 13 residues. In DNA, the CDR3 is TGCAGCGTCAGGGGCGGCTCTGGAAACACCATATATTTT. Encoded protein: CSVRGGSGNTIYF.

CDR3 sequence reads: CASSLALQQGSIYTEAFF. CDR3 nucleotides: TGCGCCAGCAGCTTGGCCCTACAACAGGGGAGCATCTACACTGAAGCTTTCTTT. V and J are TRBV5-1 and TRBJ1-1, with 7 bases fitting TRBD1. This CDR3 is built from 18 residues. Germline CDR1 SGHRS, CDR2 YFSETQ. V dropped 0 bases and J dropped 3; count of bases not matched to a gene: 14.

The chain couples TRBV27 to TRBJ1-1; 8 bases are a match to TRBD1. Per germline, CDR1 MNHEY and CDR2 SMNVEV (reference sequence). This CDR3 is built from 14 residues. The V segment lost 7 bases and the J segment 4 bases; nucleotides outside the gene matches: 8. CDR3 DNA sequence: TGTGCCAGCACCAGACAGGGGTTCCCCACTGAAGCTTTCTTT. Its protein product is CASTRQGFPTEAFF.

This rearrangement joins TRBV10-2 to TRBJ2-7; TRBD1 matches 9 bases. The CDR3 is 15 residues long. Germline trimming cut 9 bases from V and 5 bases from J; bases unmatched to any gene: 14. Germline V gives CDR1 WSHSY, CDR2 SAAADI. As DNA, the CDR3 is TGCGCCAGAAGTAGCCTCCGGACAGGGGTCGACGAGCAGTACTTC. Amino acids: CARSSLRTGVDEQYF.

In the case of this clonotype: Relative to the germline gene, one junction end is altered; a read error may explain this. The chain carries TRBV12-3 or TRBV12-4 and TRBJ2-5, with 8 bases aligning to TRBD2. The CDR3 has 17 amino acids. The CDR3 sequence is CASAQTAGGPYQEIQYF. Here the CDR3 DNA reads TGTGCCAGCGCTCAAACTGCGGGGGGCCCTTATCAAGAGATCCAGTACTTC.

J is TRBJ2-1 and V is TRBV9; D call uncertain. Per germline, CDR1 SGDLS and CDR2 YYNGEE. The CDR3 has 15 amino acids. Trimming stripped 5 bases from V and 5 bases from J, with 17 bases between. The CDR3 reads CASSSRLGGNNEQFF. Written as DNA, the CDR3 is TGTGCCAGCAGTTCTCGCTTGGGTGGGAACAATGAGCAGTTCTTC.

The table lists this clonotype with a few counts. The rearrangement joins TRBV7-9 to TRBJ1-6; D may be TRBD1 (5 bases). V shed 1 base and J shed 9 bases, with 10 bases lying between them. The germline V gene has CDR1 SEHNR and CDR2 FQNEAQ (reference sequence). The CDR3 contains 14 residues. The CDR3 is CASSLEGDGSPLHF. DNA for the CDR3: TGTGCCAGCAGCTTAGAAGGGGACGGTTCACCCCTCCACTTT.

V and J are TRBV7-2 and TRBJ2-5; 8 nucleotides line up with TRBD2. CDR1 SGHTA and CDR2 FQGNSA come from the germline V gene. The ends lost 5 bases at V and 5 bases at J; junction bases unmatched: 4. CDR3 size: 13 residues. CDR3 sequence reads: CASSAGRAETQYF. The CDR3 region has the DNA TGTGCCAGCAGCGCCGGGAGGGCTGAGACCCAGTACTTC.

The V gene is TRBV7-9, the J gene TRBJ1-1, with D perhaps TRBD1 (5 bases). The CDR3 loop spans 13 amino acids. V lost 5 bases and J 4 bases, leaving 11 bases between the germline ends. Germline CDR1 reads SEHNR; CDR2 reads FQNEAQ (reference sequence). The CDR3 reads CASSPQDFTEAFF. DNA for the CDR3: TGTGCCAGCAGCCCACAGGATTTCACTGAAGCTTTCTTT.

This clonotype showed up just a few times. The chain has TRBV12-3 or TRBV12-4 and TRBJ2-7; TRBD2 matches at 9 bases. Trimming took 5 bases from V and 0 from J; bases not matched to a gene: 5. This CDR3 is built from 15 residues. CDR3 in amino acids: CASSKTSGGSYEQYF. DNA for the CDR3: TGTGCCAGCAGTAAGACTAGCGGAGGCTCCTACGAGCAGTACTTC.